The clone carrying this T cell receptor beta chain was seen many times. Its antigen is unidentified. This entry is derived from a study of post-analysis software for immune sequencing data. Across the study: Relapsing-remitting, secondary progressive and progressive-relapsing multiple sclerosis were all included among the disease courses.

The CDR3 totals 14 residues. CDR1 is SQVTM and CDR2 is ANQGSEA in the germline V gene. J lost 3 bases, V lost 6 bases, and 9 bases had no gene match. Included in the TCR beta cDNA libraries were unique molecular identifiers. MiXCR, run by TCRdb on the PCR reads, gives a single entry per CDR3 protein. The sample yields under 200,000 distinct CDR3 sequences, 29% seen once. Whole-study results and caveats: Patients used five TRBV segments, including TRBV5-6, TRBV5-1 and TRBV20-1, more often than controls. Diversity measured as normalized Chao1 was significantly lower in multiple sclerosis patients than in controls. F measure grouped same-batch samples tightly together.

The sequence derives from a girl between 2 and 17 years old with multiple sclerosis. This chain joins TRBV29-1 and TRBJ2-7; the match to TRBD1 covers 9 bases. Input material: blood. DNA of the CDR3: TGCAGCGTAATCGGGACAGGGAAAGGCTACGAGCAGTACTTC. It encodes CSVIGTGKGYEQYF.